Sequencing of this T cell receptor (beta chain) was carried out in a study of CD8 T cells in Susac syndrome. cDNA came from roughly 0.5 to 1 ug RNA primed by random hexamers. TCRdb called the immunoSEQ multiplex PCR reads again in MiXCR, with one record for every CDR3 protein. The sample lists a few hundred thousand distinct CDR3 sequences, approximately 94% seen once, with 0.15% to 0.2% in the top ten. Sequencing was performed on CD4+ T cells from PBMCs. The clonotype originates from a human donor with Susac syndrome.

DNA for the CDR3: TGTGCCAGCAGCGTAGAGGACGGGCGCAGATACGAGCAGTACTTC. This encodes CASSVEDGRRYEQYF. This sequence joins TRBV9 and TRBJ2-7; D not certain. Germline V gene lookup returns CDR1 SGDLS and CDR2 YYNGEE. The CDR3 contains 15 residues. The germline V and J ends were trimmed by 0 bases and 4 bases, with 14 bases remaining between them.